This TCR beta chain was captured in a study of PD-1 blockade in classical Hodgkin lymphoma. Looking at the study overall: Patients in the cohort were put on intravenous nivolumab, 3 mg/kg every 2 weeks.

Every patient relapsed after autologous stem cell transplantation, and brentuximab vedotin exposure varied. Assay: immunoSEQ multiplex PCR; the TCRdb copy retains only in-frame clones and omits some. The repertoire holds some 45,000 clones, with more than 70% as singletons. In regard to this clone: The target antigen is unknown.

Study-level results: Significant TCR diversity gains by C4D1 occurred in CD4+ but not CD8+ cells. Healthy donors reportedly exceeded newly diagnosed patients in baseline TCR diversity. Why the repertoires differ is still unclear, perhaps disease activity or prior therapy.

The CDR3 is made up of 16 amino acids. Trimming pared 3 bases from V and 0 bases from J, leaving 12 bases between. In germline, CDR1 is MDHEN, CDR2 SYDVKM. The rearrangement joins TRBV28 to TRBJ1-5, with unresolved D. The receptor's source is a human donor with classical Hodgkin lymphoma. Sequenced here: peripheral blood mononuclear cells (PBMCs), sampled at baseline. The CDR3 sequence is CASSFGQVLSNQPQHF. The CDR3 region has the DNA TGTGCCAGCAGTTTTGGGCAGGTCCTTAGCAATCAGCCCCAGCATTTT.